The 6 T cell receptor beta chains below come from one sample, sequenced in a study of T cell repertoires in cytomegalovirus infection. MiXCR, applied by TCRdb to the reads, yields one record per CDR3 protein. This table holds about 52,000 distinct CDR3 sequences, around 19% found once. Antigens of these TCRs are unknown. This material consisted of CD8+ T cells from cultured PBMCs, taken from culture after CMV antigen stimulation. The receptors derive from a human donor in good health (CMV status not recorded). Some clones in this sample may be carry-over from other donors' samples.

This clonotype was seen a few times. In DNA, the CDR3 is TGTGCCAGCAGCCCAAACGGACCTAACACTGAAGCTTTCTTT. It specifies CASSPNGPNTEAFF. This sequence joins TRBV7-9 and TRBJ1-1; D remains ambiguous. Germline loops: CDR1 SEHNR, CDR2 FQNEAQ (reference sequence). V was trimmed by 5 bases and J by 2 bases, leaving 12 bases between them. The CDR3 extends over 14 amino acids.

The chain recombines TRBV6-1 with TRBJ2-3; D remains unclear. The CDR3 covers 12 residues. The V gene's germline CDR1 is MNHNS and CDR2 SASEGT. Between the trimmed V and J ends, which lost 6 bases and 9 bases, there was a span of 13 bases. This CDR3 is CASRGPPGTQYF. Written as DNA, the CDR3 is TGTGCCAGCAGGGGCCCACCTGGAACGCAGTATTTT.

In its sample, this clonotype was seen a few times. The chain carries TRBV6-5 and TRBJ2-7; D is undetermined. Germline V gives CDR1 MNHEY, CDR2 SVGAGI. V lost 0 bases, J lost 0 bases, and 6 bases lay in between. The CDR3 is 14 residues long. CDR3 sequence (DNA): TGTGCCAGCAGTTACTCTGGCCTCTCCTACGAGCAGTACTTC. This translates into CASSYSGLSYEQYF.

This sequence joins TRBV7-9 and TRBJ1-2; a possible D gene is TRBD1 (5 bases). The CDR3 runs 15 residues. Trimming left V 5 bases short and J 4 bases short, with 17 bases between. Germline values: CDR1 SEHNR, CDR2 FQNEAQ (reference sequence). Here the CDR3 reads CASSPEWDGPYGYTF. The CDR3, as DNA: TGTGCCAGCAGCCCCGAGTGGGACGGACCCTATGGCTACACCTTC.

This clonotype was counted only a few times. The chain has TRBV12-3 or TRBV12-4 and TRBJ1-1; a weak D match, TRBD1 (6 bases). The CDR3 is 14 amino acids. Trimming removed 5 bases from V and 4 bases from J, with 14 bases in between. The CDR3 loop is CASSERTGFTEAFF. In DNA, the CDR3 is TGTGCCAGCAGTGAACGCACAGGGTTCACTGAAGCTTTCTTT.

The chain carries TRBV28 and TRBJ2-1; D gene uncertain. The CDR3 is 12 amino acids. The V gene lost 2 bases and the J gene lost 4 bases, with 3 bases spanning the gap. Germline V gene sequence: CDR1 MDHEN, CDR2 SYDVKM. For the CDR3, the DNA is TGTGCCAGCAGTTTAGGGTACAATGAGCAGTTCTTC. It yields the protein CASSLGYNEQFF.